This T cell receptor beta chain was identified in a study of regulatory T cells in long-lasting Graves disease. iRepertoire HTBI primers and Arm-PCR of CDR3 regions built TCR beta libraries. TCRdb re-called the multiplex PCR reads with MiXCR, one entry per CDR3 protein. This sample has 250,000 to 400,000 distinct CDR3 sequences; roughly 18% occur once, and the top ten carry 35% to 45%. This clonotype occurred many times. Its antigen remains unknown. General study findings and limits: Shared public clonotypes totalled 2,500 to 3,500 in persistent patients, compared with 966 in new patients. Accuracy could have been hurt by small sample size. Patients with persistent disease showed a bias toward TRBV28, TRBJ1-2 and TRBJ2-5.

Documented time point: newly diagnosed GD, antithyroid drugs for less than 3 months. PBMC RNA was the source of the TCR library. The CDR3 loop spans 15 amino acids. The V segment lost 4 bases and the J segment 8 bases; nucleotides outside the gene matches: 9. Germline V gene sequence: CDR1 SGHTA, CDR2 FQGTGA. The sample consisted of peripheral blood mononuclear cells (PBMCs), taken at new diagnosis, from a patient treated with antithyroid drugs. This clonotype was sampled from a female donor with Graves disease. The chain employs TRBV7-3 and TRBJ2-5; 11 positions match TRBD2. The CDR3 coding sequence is TGTGCCAGCAGCTCCTCGACTAGCGGGATAGGCACCCAGTACTTC. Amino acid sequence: CASSSSTSGIGTQYF.